This TCR beta chain is from a study of blood T cell repertoires in COVID-19. Germline lookup yields CDR1 MDHEN and CDR2 SYDVKM. Trimming pared 5 bases from V and 4 bases from J, leaving 20 bases between. The CDR3 sequence is 16 residues long. As originally analysed: Amplification of reference gene primers was used by the study to estimate nucleated cell counts. Profiling relied on immunoSEQ multiplex PCR, and the TCRdb table lists in-frame clones only, not all of them. V, J and clone size are taken as reported in that table, and D and trimming were inferred from the DNA itself. In the table there are 190,000 or so clones, around nine tenths of which are singletons.

V is TRBV28 and J is TRBJ1-2; D may be TRBD1 (5 bases). The source material was peripheral blood. This TCR derives from a man between 35 and 55 years old with active or convalescent COVID-19. CDR3 nucleotides: TGTGCCAGCAGTCCCCTGGGGGGGAAGGATGCCTATGGCTACACCTTC. The encoded protein is CASSPLGGKDAYGYTF.